This entry features one TCR beta chain sequence. Libraries were prepared by immunoSEQ multiplex PCR; TCRdb keeps only in-frame clonotypes and omits some of them. Here the sample spans about 70,000 clones, over 90% being singletons. The CDR3 contains 13 residues. The germline gives CDR1 MNHNS, CDR2 SASEGT. Trimming stripped 1 base from V and 4 bases from J, with 7 bases between. This record belongs to a study of control samples from healthy donors and cancer patients. The chain is built from TRBV6-1 and TRBJ1-1; D not resolved. The sample taken for sequencing was blood. The TCR was taken from a young woman in good health. The CDR3 loop reads CASSEGVTTEAFF. In DNA, the CDR3 is TGTGCCAGCAGTGAAGGGGTGACCACTGAAGCTTTCTTT.